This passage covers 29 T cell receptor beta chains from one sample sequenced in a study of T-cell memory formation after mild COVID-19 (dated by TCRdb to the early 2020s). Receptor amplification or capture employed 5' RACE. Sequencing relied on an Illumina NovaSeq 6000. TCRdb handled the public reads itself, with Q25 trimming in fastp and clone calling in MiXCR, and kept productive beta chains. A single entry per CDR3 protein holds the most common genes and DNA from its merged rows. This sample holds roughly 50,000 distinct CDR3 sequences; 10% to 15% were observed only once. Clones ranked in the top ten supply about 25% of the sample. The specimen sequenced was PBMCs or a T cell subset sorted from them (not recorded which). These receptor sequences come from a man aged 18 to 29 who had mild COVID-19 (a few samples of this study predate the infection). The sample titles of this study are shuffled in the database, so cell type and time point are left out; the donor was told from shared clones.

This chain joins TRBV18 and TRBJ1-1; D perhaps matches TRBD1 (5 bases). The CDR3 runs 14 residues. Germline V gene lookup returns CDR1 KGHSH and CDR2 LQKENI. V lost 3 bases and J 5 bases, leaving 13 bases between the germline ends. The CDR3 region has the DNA TGTGCCAGCTCACCTTCTAGGGGCGGGACTGAAGCTTTCTTT. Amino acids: CASSPSRGGTEAFF. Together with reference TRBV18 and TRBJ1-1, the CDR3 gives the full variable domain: NAGVMQNPRHLVRRRGQEARLRCSPMKGHSHVYWYRQLPEEGLKFMVYLQKENIIDESGMPKERFSAEFPKEGPSILRIQQVVRGDSAAYFCASSPSRGGTEAFFGQGTRLTVV.

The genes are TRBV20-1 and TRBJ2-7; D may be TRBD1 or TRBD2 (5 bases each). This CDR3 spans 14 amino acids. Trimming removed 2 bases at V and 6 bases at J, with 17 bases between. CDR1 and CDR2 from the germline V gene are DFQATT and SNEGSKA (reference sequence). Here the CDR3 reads CSARSGGEVFEQYV. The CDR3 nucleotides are TGCAGTGCTAGAAGTGGGGGTGAAGTTTTCGAGCAGTACGTC.

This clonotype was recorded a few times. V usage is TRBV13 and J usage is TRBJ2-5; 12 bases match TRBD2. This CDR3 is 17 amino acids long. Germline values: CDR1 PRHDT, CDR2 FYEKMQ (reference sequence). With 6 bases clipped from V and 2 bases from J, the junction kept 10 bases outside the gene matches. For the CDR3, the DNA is TGTGCCAGCAGTTTCGCAGCGGGACTAGCGGGTCAAGAGACCCAGTACTTC. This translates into CASSFAAGLAGQETQYF.

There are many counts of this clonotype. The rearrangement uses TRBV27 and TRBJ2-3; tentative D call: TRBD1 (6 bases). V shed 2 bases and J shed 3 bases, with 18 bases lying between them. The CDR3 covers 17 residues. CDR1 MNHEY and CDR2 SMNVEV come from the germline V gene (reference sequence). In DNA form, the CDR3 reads TGTGCCAGCAGTTTAACCGCAGGGGACGTGAGGACAGATACGCAGTATTTT. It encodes CASSLTAGDVRTDTQYF.

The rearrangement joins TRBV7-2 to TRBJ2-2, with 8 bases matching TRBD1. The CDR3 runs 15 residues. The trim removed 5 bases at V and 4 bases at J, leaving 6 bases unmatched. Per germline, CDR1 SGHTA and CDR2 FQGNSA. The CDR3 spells CASSAGTGGTGELFF. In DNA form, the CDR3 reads TGTGCCAGCAGCGCCGGGACAGGAGGCACCGGGGAGCTGTTTTTT.

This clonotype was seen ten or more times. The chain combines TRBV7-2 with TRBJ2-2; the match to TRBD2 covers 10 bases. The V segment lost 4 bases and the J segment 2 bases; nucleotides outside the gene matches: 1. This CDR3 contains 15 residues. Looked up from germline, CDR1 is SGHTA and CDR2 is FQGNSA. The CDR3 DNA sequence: TGTGCCAGCAGCTGGACTAGCGGAAACACCGGGGAGCTGTTTTTT. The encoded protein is CASSWTSGNTGELFF.

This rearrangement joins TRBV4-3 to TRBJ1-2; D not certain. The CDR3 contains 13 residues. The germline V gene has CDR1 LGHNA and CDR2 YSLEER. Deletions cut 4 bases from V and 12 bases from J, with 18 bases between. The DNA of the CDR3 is TGCGCCAGCAGCCCACTCGTTCGTGATGGTCACACCTTC. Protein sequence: CASSPLVRDGHTF.

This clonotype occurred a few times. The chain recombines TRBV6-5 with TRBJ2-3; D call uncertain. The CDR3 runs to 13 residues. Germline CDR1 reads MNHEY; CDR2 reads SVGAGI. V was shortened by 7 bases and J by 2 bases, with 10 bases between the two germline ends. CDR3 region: CASTPKATDTQYF. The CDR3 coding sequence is TGTGCCAGCACTCCAAAGGCCACAGATACGCAGTATTTT.

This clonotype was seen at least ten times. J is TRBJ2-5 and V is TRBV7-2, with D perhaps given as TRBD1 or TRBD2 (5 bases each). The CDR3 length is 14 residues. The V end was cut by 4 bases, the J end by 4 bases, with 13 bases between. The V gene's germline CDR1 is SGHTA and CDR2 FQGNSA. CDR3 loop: CASSYRRGGETQYF. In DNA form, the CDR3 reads TGTGCCAGCAGCTATCGACGGGGCGGAGAGACCCAGTACTTC.

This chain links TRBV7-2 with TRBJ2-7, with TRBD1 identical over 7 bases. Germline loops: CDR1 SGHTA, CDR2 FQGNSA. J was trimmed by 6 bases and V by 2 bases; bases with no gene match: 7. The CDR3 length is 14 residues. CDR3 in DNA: TGTGCCAGCAGCTTACAACAGGGGAAGGGCGAGCAGTACGTC. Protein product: CASSLQQGKGEQYV.

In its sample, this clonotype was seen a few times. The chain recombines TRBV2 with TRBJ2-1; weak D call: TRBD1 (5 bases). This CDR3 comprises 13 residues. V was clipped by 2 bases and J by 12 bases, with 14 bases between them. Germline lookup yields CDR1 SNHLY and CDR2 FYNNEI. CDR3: CASSENLRVRQFF. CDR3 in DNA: TGTGCCAGCAGTGAAAATCTCAGGGTGAGGCAGTTCTTC.

CDR3 bases: TGTGCCAGCTCCAGGGTGGCGAACACTGAAGCTTTCTTT. Its protein is CASSRVANTEAFF. The J gene is TRBJ1-1, the V gene TRBV7-9, with D possibly being TRBD1 (5 bases). CDR3 length: 13 residues. CDR1 and CDR2 from the germline V gene are SEHNR and FQNEAQ (reference sequence). V was pared by 8 bases and J by 1 base, with 11 bases between.

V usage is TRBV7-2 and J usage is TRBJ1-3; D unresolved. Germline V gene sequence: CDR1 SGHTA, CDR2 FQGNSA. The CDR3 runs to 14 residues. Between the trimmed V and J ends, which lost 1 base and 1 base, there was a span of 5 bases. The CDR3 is CASSLVQSGNTIYF. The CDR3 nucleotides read TGTGCCAGCAGCTTAGTACAATCTGGAAACACCATATATTTT.

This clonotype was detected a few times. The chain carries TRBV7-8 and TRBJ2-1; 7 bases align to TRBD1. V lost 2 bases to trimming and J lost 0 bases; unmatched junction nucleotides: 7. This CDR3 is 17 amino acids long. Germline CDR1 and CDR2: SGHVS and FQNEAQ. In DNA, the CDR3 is TGTGCCAGCAGCTTATTGGGACAGAGTCGCTCCTACAATGAGCAGTTCTTC. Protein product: CASSLLGQSRSYNEQFF.

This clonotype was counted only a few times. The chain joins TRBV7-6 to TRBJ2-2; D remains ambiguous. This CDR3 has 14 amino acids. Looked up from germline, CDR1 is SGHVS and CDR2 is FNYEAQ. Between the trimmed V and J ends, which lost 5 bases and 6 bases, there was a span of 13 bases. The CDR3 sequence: CASSLEANPGELFF. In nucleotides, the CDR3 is TGTGCCAGCAGCCTAGAAGCGAATCCCGGGGAGCTGTTTTTT.

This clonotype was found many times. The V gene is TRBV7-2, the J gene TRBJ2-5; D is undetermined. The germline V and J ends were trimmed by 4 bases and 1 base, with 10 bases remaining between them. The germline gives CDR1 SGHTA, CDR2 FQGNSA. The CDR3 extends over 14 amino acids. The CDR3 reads CASSSDPIQETQYF. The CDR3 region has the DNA TGTGCCAGCAGCTCTGACCCGATCCAAGAGACCCAGTACTTC.

This CDR3 is CASSVEGYEQYV. The CDR3 DNA is TGTGCCAGCAGCGTAGAAGGCTACGAGCAGTACGTC. The J gene is TRBJ2-7, the V gene TRBV9; D ambiguous. V lost 0 bases and J 3 bases, leaving 4 bases between the germline ends. CDR1 is SGDLS, CDR2 YYNGEE, per germline. CDR3 length: 12 residues.

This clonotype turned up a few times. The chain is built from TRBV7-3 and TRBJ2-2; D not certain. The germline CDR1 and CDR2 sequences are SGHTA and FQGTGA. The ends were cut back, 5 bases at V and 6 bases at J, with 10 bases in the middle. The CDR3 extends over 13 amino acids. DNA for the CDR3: TGTGCCAGCAGCCTAAGATGGGCCGGGGAGCTGTTTTTT. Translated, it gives CASSLRWAGELFF. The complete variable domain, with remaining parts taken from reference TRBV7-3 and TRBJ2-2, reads GAGVSQTPSNKVTEKGKYVELRCDPISGHTALYWYRQSLGQGPEFLIYFQGTGAADDSGLPNDRFFAVRPEGSVSTLKIQRTERGDSAVYLCASSLRWAGELFFGEGSRLTVL.

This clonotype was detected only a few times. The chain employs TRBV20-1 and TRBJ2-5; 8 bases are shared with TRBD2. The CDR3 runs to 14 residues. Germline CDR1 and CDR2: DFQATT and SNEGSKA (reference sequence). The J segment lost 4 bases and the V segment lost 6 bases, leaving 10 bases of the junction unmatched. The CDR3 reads CSAGPGGHRETQYF. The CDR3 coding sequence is TGCAGTGCCGGGCCGGGGGGGCATAGAGAGACCCAGTACTTC.

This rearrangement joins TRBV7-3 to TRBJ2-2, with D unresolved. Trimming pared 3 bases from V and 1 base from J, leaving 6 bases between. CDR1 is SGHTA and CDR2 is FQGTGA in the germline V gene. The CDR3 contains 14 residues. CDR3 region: CASSFDVNTGELFF. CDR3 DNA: TGTGCCAGCAGCTTCGACGTGAACACCGGGGAGCTGTTTTTT.

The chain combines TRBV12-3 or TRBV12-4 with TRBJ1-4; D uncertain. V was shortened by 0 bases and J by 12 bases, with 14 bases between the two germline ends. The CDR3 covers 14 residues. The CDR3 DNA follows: TGTGCCAGCAGTTTAGCGCGGAGCGTGGTGGAACTGTTTTTT. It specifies CASSLARSVVELFF.

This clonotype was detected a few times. The CDR3 DNA reads as TGTGCCAGCAGCCAAGTCGAGGCTAGCAATCAGCCCCAGCATTTT. Translation gives CASSQVEASNQPQHF. This chain connects TRBV4-2 to TRBJ1-5; D unresolved. The CDR3 covers 15 residues. Between the trimmed V and J ends, which lost 1 base and 0 bases, there was a span of 7 bases. Looked up from germline, CDR1 is LGHNA and CDR2 is YNFKEQ.

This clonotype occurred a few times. CDR3 protein: CASILRPGTGELFF. DNA for the CDR3: TGTGCCAGCATCCTACGACCCGGGACCGGGGAGCTGTTTTTT. V gene TRBV6-2 or TRBV6-3 combines with J gene TRBJ2-2; D is undetermined. Trimming removed 7 bases at V and 5 bases at J, with 14 bases between. This CDR3 contains 14 residues. Looked up from germline, CDR1 is MNHEY and CDR2 is SVGEGT.

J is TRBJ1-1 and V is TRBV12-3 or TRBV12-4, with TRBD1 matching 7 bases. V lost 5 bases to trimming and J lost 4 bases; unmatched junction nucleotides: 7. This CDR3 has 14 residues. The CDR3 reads CASSRQGGSTEAFF. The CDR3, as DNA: TGTGCCAGCAGTCGACAGGGTGGGAGCACTGAAGCTTTCTTT.

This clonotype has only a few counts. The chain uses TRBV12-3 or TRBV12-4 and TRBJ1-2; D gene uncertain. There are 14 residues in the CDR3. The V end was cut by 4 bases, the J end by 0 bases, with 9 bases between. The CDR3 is CASSSPWANYGYTF. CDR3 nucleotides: TGTGCCAGCAGTTCCCCCTGGGCTAACTATGGCTACACCTTC.

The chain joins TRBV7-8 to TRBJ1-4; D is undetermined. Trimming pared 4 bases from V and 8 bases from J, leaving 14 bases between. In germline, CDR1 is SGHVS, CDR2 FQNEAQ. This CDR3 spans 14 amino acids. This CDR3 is CASSSRSIGEKLFF. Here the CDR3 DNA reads TGTGCCAGCAGCTCGAGGAGCATTGGAGAAAAACTGTTTTTT.

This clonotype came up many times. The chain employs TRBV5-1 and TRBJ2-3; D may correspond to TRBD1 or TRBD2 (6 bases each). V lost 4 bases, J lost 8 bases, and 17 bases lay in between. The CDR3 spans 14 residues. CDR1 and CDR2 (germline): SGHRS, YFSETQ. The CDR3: CASSTGDTGVTQYF. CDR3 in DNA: TGCGCCAGCAGCACGGGGGACACCGGCGTTACGCAGTATTTT.

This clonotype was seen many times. The CDR3 DNA is TGTGCCAGCTCACCGGACAGCTACGAGCAGTACGTC. Translation gives CASSPDSYEQYV. The chain is built from TRBV18 and TRBJ2-7; maybe TRBD1 (6 bases). V was trimmed by 3 bases and J by 3 bases, leaving 6 bases between them. Germline CDR1 reads KGHSH; CDR2 reads LQKENI. The CDR3 length is 12 residues.

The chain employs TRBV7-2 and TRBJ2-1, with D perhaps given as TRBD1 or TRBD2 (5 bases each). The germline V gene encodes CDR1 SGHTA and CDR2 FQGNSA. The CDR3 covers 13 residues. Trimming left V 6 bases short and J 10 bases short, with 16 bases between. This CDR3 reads CASSSGTPNEQFF. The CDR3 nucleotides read TGTGCCAGCAGTTCCGGGACGCCGAACGAGCAGTTCTTC. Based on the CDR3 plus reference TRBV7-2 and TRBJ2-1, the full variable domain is GAGVSQSPSNKVTEKGKDVELRCDPISGHTALYWYRQSLGQGLEFLIYFQGNSAPDKSGLPSDRFSAERTGGSVSTLTIQRTQQEDSAVYLCASSSGTPNEQFFGPGTRLTVL.